This T cell receptor beta chain was documented in a study of blood T cell repertoires in COVID-19. Study as a whole: The analysed material was cDNA or gDNA that came from T cells, B-cell-depleted T cells, or PBMCs.

The CDR3 has 16 amino acids. V dropped 6 bases and J dropped 6; count of bases not matched to a gene: 13. From germline, CDR1 is SGHTA and CDR2 FQGNSA. The cohort comprised adults aged about 18 to 100 years residing in 24 US areas. Allocation to cohorts depended on clinical history reported by the participants. Each recovered donor of Cohort 3 presented with two negative PCRs, clearance, or symptom resolution. The table came from immunoSEQ multiplex PCR; TCRdb's copy has only in-frame clones and leaves some out. The table includes 490,000 or so clones, 85% to 90% detected once. Sequenced: PBMCs or T cells enriched from blood (not recorded which). The chain carries TRBV7-2 and TRBJ2-7; 11 bases are shared with TRBD2. This TCR derives from a woman aged 40 to 50 who had recovered from COVID-19. The CDR3 DNA sequence: TGTGCCAGCAGTACTACGGGCACTAGCGGGGGACGCGAGCAGTACTTC. As protein: CASSTTGTSGGREQYF.